The present T cell receptor beta chain was sequenced within a study of CD8+CD57+ T cells in acquired aplastic anemia. Ten or more counts support this clonotype. Its antigen is not known. In patients chosen for sequencing, flow cytometry had shown CD8+CD57+ cell expansion. The CDR3 spans 14 residues. Per germline, CDR1 SNHLY and CDR2 FYNNEI. The J segment lost 7 bases and the V segment lost 2 bases, leaving 5 bases of the junction unmatched. Study-level points and caveats: Patients and controls were found to share twenty-nine CD8+ CDR3 sequences. The CD8+ Simpson's diversity of patients and controls was not significantly different.

Genomic DNA, serving as template, underwent TCR beta VDJ and CDR3 profiling. TCRdb redid the calling of the reads with MiXCR, one entry per CDR3 protein. Of a few hundred thousand distinct CDR3 sequences in the sample, roughly 45% are singletons; the top ten hold about 20%. This clonotype originated in a human donor with aplastic anemia. This chain joins TRBV2 and TRBJ1-2, with 9 bases aligning to TRBD1. Sequenced input: sorted CD4+, CD8+, or CD8+CD57+ T cells (not recorded which) from PBMCs. In DNA form, the CDR3 reads TGTGCCAGCAGTGAAAACAGGGGGCCGGGTGGCTACACCTTC. It codes for CASSENRGPGGYTF.